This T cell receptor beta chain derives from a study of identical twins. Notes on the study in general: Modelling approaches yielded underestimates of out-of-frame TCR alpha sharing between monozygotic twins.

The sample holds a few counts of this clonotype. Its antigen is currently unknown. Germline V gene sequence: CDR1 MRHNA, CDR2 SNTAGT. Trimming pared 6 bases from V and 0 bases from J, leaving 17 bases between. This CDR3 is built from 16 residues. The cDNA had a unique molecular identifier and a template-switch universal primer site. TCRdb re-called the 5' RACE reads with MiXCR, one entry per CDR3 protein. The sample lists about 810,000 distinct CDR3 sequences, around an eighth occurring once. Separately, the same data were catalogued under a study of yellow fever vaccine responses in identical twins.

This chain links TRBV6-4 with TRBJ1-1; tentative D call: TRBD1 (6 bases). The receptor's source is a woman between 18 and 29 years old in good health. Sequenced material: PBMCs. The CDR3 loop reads CASRAGQGRMNTEAFF. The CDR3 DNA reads TGTGCCAGCAGGGCAGGGCAGGGGAGAATGAACACTGAAGCTTTCTTT.